The clone carrying this T cell receptor beta chain was counted a few times. This entry is derived from a study of blood T cell repertoires in COVID-19. Original processing methods: Using reference gene primer amplification, nucleated cell counts were estimated. Profiling relied on immunoSEQ multiplex PCR, and the TCRdb table lists in-frame clones only, not all of them. Clone size and the V and J calls come from that table; the DNA yielded D and trimming. The sample carries 200,000 to 250,000 clones, around 89% recorded once. The CDR3 extends over 14 amino acids. Germline V gives CDR1 SEHNR, CDR2 FQNEAQ (reference sequence). The V end was cut by 6 bases, the J end by 2 bases, with 14 bases between.

This TCR derives from a woman aged 25 to 39 who had recovered from COVID-19. This sequence joins TRBV7-9 and TRBJ2-7, with D tentatively TRBD2 (6 bases). Sequenced material: PBMCs or T cells enriched from blood (not recorded which). CDR3 nucleotide sequence: TGTGCCAGCAGAACTGAAGGAGGGCCCTACGAGCAGTACTTC. Amino acids: CASRTEGGPYEQYF.